These 2 T cell receptor beta chains were sequenced from one sample in a study of T cells in Graves' hyperthyroidism and ophthalmopathy. RNA transcripts provided the source from which TCR beta CDR3 regions were amplified. A first-round RT-PCR of the TCR CDR3 used the HTBI primer set. TCRdb reprocessed the multiplex PCR reads with MiXCR, giving one entry per CDR3 protein. The repertoire includes around 240,000 distinct CDR3 sequences, over 15% of them detected once, and 25% to 30% sits in the top ten. Source material: blood. The receptors shown here come from a woman under 30 with Graves' ophthalmopathy.

This clonotype has at least ten counts. CDR3 nucleotides: TGTGCCAGCAGTTTCCGGGGTAGCGGGACCCACTACGAGCAGTACTTC. It yields the protein CASSFRGSGTHYEQYF. The rearrangement uses TRBV28 and TRBJ2-7; 8 bases are a match to TRBD2. V lost 3 bases and J lost 3; bases outside the gene matches: 10. The length of the CDR3 is 16 residues. CDR1 is MDHEN, CDR2 SYDVKM, per germline.

This clonotype was seen at least ten times. The gene calls are TRBV5-1 and TRBJ2-3; TRBD2 matches at 8 bases. J was trimmed by 3 bases and V by 4 bases; bases with no gene match: 10. Per the germline V gene, CDR1 is SGHRS and CDR2 is YFSETQ. The CDR3 loop spans 16 amino acids. The CDR3 loop is CASSPGRAGGTDTQYF. CDR3 coding DNA: TGCGCCAGCAGCCCAGGGAGGGCGGGAGGTACAGATACGCAGTATTTT.